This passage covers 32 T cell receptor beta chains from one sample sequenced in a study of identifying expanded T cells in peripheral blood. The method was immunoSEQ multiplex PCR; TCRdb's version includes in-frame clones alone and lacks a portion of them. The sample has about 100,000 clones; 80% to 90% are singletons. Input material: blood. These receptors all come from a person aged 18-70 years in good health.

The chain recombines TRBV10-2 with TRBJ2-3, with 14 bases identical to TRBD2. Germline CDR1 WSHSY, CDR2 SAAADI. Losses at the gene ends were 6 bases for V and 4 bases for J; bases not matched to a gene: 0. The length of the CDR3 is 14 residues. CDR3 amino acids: CASRTSGGADTQYF. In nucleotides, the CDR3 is TGCGCCAGCAGGACTAGCGGGGGGGCAGATACGCAGTATTTT.

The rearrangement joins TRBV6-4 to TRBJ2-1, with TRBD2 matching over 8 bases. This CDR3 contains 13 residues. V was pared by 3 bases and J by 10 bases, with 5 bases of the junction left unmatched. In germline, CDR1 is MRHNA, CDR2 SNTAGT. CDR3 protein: CASSEGGGLEQFF. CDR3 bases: TGTGCCAGCAGTGAAGGCGGGGGGCTCGAGCAGTTCTTC.

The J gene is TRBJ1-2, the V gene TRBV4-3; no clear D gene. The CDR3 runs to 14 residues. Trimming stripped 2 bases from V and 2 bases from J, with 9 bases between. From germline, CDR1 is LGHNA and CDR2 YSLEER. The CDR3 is CASSQTTENYGYTF. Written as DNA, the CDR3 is TGCGCCAGCAGCCAAACAACAGAGAACTATGGCTACACCTTC.

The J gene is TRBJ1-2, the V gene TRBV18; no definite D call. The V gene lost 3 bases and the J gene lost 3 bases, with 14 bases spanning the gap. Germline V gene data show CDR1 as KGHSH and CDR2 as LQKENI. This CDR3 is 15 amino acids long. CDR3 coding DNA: TGTGCCAGCTCACCGGTAGTCCCGCCCGACTATGGCTACACCTTC. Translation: CASSPVVPPDYGYTF.

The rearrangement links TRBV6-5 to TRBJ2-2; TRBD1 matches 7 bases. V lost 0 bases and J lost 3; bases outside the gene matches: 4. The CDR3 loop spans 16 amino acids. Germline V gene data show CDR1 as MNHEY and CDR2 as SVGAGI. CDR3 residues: CASSYSGGPYTGELFF. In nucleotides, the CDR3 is TGTGCCAGCAGTTACTCAGGGGGCCCTTACACCGGGGAGCTGTTTTTT.

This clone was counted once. This CDR3 is CASSASQETQYF. CDR3 sequence (DNA): TGCGCCAGCAGCGCTTCACAAGAGACCCAGTACTTC. V and J are TRBV5-1 and TRBJ2-5; D unresolved. V was trimmed by 4 bases and J by 2 bases, leaving 6 bases between them. The CDR3 is 12 amino acids. Germline lookup yields CDR1 SGHRS and CDR2 YFSETQ.

The CDR3, as DNA: TGTGCCAGCAGCCGTCAAGAGGGGACCCAGTACTTC. It translates to CASSRQEGTQYF. This rearrangement joins TRBV7-2 to TRBJ2-5; D is perhaps TRBD2 (5 bases). The CDR3 length is 12 residues. The V gene's germline CDR1 is SGHTA and CDR2 FQGNSA. The germline V and J ends were trimmed by 5 bases and 7 bases, with 11 bases remaining between them.

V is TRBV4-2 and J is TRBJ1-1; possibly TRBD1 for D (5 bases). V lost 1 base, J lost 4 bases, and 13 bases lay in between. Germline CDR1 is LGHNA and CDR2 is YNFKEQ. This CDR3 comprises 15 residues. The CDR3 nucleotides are TGTGCCAGCAGCCAAGGAGGTGGGGGGAGCACTGAAGCTTTCTTT. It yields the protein CASSQGGGGSTEAFF.

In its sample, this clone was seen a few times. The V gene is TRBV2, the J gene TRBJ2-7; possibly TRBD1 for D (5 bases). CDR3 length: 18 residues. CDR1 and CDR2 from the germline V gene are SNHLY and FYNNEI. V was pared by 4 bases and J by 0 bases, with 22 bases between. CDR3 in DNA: TGTGCCAGCAGTGGAGTAATACTCACAGGTTCCGGCTCCTACGAGCAGTACTTC. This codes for CASSGVILTGSGSYEQYF.

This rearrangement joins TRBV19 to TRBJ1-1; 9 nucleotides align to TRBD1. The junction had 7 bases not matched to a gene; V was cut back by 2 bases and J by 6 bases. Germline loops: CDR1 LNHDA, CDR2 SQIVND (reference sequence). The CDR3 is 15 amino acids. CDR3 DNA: TGTGCCAGTAGTATACGAATACAGGGGGCGGCTGAAGCTTTCTTT. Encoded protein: CASSIRIQGAAEAFF.

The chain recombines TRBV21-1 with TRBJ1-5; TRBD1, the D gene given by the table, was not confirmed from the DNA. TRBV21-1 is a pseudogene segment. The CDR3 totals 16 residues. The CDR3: CASSKGQGNSNQPQHF. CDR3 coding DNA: TGTGCCAGCAGCAAGGGACAGGGGAATAGCAATCAGCCCCAGCATTTT.

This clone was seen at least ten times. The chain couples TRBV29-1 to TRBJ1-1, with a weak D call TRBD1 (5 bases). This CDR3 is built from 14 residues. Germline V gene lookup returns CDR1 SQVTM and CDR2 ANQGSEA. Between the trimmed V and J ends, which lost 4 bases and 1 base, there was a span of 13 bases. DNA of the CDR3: TGCAGCGTTGTTTTGGGGGAGGGGAACACTGAAGCTTTCTTT. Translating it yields CSVVLGEGNTEAFF.

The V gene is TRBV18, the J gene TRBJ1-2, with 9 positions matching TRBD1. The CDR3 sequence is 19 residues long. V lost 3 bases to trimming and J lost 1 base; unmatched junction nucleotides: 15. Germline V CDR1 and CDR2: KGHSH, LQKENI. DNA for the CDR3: TGTGCCAGCTCACCCCTGGGCGGGACAGGGCTTGGAGGTAACTATGGCTACACCTTC. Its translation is CASSPLGGTGLGGNYGYTF.

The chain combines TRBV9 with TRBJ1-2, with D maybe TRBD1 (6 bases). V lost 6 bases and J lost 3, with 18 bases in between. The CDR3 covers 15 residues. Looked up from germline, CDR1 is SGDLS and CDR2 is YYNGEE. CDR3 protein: CASTRSGEDDYGYTF. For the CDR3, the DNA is TGTGCCAGCACACGCTCAGGGGAGGATGACTATGGCTACACCTTC.

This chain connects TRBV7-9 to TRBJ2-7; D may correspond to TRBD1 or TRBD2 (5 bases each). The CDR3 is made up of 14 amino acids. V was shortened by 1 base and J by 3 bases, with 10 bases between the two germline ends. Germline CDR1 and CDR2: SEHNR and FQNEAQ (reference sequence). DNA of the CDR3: TGTGCCAGCAGCTTAGTGGGACCCATCTACGAGCAGTACTTC. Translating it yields CASSLVGPIYEQYF.

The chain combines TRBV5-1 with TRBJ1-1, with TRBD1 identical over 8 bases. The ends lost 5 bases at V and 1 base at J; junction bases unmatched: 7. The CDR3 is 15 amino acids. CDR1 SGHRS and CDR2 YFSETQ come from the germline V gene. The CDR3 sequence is CASRERTGRNTEAFF. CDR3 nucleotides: TGCGCCAGCAGGGAGCGGACAGGGCGGAACACTGAAGCTTTCTTT.

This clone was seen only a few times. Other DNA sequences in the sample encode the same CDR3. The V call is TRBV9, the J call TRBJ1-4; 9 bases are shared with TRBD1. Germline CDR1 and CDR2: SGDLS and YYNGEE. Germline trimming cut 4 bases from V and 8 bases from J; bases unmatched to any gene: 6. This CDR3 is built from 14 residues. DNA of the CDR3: TGTGCCAGCAGCTCTGGGACAGGGAGCGAAAAACTGTTTTTT. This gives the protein CASSSGTGSEKLFF.

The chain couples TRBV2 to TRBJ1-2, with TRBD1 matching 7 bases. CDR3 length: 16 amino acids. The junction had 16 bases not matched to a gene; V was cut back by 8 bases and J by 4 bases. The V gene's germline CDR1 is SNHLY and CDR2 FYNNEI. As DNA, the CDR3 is TGTGCCAGCCCCTTAAGGGGACAGCTGAAATCCTATGGCTACACCTTC. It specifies CASPLRGQLKSYGYTF.

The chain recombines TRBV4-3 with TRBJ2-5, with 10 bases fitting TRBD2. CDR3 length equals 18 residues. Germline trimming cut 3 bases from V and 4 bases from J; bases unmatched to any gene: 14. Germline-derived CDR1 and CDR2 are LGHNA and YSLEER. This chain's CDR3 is CASSHQGLAGVVGETQYF. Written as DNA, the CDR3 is TGCGCCAGCAGCCACCAAGGCCTAGCGGGAGTCGTGGGAGAGACCCAGTACTTC.

The CDR3 nucleotides are TGTGCCAGTAGCAAGGACAGGGGGGGAGATCAGCCCCAGCATTTT. Protein product: CASSKDRGGDQPQHF. This chain links TRBV19 with TRBJ1-5, with TRBD1 matching 10 bases. CDR1 is LNHDA and CDR2 is SQIVND in the germline V gene (reference sequence). Trimming cost V 6 bases and J 5 bases; bases outside gene matches: 7. The CDR3 is 15 amino acids.

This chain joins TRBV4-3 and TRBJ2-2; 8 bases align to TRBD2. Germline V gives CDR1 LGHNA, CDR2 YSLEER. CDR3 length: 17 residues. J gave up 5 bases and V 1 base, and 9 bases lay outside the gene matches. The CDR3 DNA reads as TGCGCCAGCAGCCAAGGGCCCAGCGGGAGTGGGACCGGGGAGCTGTTTTTT. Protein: CASSQGPSGSGTGELFF.

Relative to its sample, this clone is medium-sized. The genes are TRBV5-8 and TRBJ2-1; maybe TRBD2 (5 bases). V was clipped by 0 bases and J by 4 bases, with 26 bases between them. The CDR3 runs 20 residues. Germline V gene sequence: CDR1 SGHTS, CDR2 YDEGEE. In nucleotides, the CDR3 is TGTGCCAGCAGCTTGGGAGGAGGTTCCGGGGTAGGGAGACCTTACAATGAGCAGTTCTTC. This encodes CASSLGGGSGVGRPYNEQFF.

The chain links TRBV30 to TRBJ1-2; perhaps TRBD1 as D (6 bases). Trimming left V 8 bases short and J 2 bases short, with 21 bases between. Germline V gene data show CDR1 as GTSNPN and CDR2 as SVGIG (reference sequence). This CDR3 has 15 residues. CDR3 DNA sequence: TGTGCCGGGCGACCTCGGGGGACATCGAACTATGGCTACACCTTC. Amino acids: CAGRPRGTSNYGYTF.

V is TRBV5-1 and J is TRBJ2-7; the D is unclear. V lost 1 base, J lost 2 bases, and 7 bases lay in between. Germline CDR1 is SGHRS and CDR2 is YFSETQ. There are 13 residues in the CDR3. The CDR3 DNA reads TGCGCCAGCAGCTTGTCCCGAACCTACGAGCAGTACTTC. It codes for CASSLSRTYEQYF.

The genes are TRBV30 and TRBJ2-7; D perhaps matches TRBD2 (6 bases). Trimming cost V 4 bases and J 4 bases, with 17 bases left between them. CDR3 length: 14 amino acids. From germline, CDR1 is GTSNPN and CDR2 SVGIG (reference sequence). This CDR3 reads CAWKGGNRQYEQYF. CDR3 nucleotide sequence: TGTGCCTGGAAAGGCGGGAATAGGCAGTACGAGCAGTACTTC.

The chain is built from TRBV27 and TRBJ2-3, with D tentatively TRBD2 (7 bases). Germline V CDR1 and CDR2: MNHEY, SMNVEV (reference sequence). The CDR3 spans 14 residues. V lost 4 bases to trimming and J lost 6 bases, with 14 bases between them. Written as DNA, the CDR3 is TGTGCCAGCAGTTGGCGAGGGGGGGCGGATACGCAGTATTTT. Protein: CASSWRGGADTQYF.

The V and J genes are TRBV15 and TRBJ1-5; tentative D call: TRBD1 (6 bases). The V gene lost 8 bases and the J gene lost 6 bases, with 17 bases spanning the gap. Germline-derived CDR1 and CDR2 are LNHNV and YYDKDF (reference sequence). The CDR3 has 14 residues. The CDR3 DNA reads TGTGCCACCTCCCCGGGGGGGGCGCTTCAGCCCCAGCATTTT. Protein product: CATSPGGALQPQHF.

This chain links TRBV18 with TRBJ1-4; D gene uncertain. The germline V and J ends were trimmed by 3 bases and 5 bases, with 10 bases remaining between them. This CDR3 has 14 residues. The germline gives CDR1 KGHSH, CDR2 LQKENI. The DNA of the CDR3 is TGTGCCAGCTCACCCCGGAGCGCCAATGAAAAACTGTTTTTT. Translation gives CASSPRSANEKLFF.

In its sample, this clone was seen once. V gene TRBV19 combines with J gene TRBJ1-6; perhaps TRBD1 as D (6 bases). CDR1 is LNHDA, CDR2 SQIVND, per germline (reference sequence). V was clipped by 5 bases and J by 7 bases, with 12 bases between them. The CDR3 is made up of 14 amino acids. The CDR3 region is CASSSDRNNSPLHF. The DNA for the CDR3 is TGTGCCAGTAGTTCGGACAGAAACAATTCACCCCTCCACTTT.

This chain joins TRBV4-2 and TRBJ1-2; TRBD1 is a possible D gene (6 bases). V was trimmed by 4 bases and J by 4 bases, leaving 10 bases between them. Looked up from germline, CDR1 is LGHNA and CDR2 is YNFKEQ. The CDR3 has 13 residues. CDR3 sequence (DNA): TGTGCCAGCAGCCCGGGGGGCTCCTATGGCTACACCTTC. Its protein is CASSPGGSYGYTF.

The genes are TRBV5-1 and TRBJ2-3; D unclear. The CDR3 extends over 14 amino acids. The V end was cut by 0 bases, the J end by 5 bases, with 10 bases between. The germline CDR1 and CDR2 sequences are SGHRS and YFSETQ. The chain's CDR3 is CASSLAAQLDTQYF. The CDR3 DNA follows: TGCGCCAGCAGCTTGGCGGCACAATTAGATACGCAGTATTTT.

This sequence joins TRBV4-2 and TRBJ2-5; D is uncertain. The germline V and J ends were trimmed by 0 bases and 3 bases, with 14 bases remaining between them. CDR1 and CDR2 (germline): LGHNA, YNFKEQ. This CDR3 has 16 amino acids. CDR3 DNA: TGTGCCAGCAGCCAAGATCATCCTAGGTCCGAAGAGACCCAGTACTTC. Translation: CASSQDHPRSEETQYF.